The present entry profiles one T cell receptor (beta chain) with its context. Its antigen is currently unknown. The entry originates in a study of beta chain features in type 1 diabetes. Study-wide results and limits: A greater similarity of naive, central memory and Treg TCRB repertoires was seen among patients than among healthy donors.

As every portion of the isolated RNA was reverse transcribed, the sequencing read expressed TCRB transcripts. The protocol was immunoSEQ multiplex PCR, while the TCRdb copy is restricted to in-frame clones and leaves out a portion. The sample has a few hundred thousand clones; 10% to 15% are singletons. CDR1 is GTSNPN and CDR2 is SVGIG in the germline V gene (reference sequence). Unmatched junction bases numbered 7, after V lost 4 bases and J lost 4 bases. The CDR3 consists of 14 residues. The clonotype comes from a man aged 18 to 35 in good health. This sequence joins TRBV30 and TRBJ2-5; the match to TRBD1 covers 9 bases. The sequenced material came from naive CD4+ T cells from blood. CDR3 amino acids: CAWNTGGSGETQYF. The CDR3 DNA reads TGTGCCTGGAATACAGGGGGCTCTGGAGAGACCCAGTACTTC.